Listed here are 28 T cell receptor beta chains from one sample, sequenced in a study of OX40 agonist ivuxolimab in advanced cancers. Sequencing used immunoSEQ multiplex PCR; TCRdb keeps in-frame clones, though not all of them. The sample lists 70,000 or so clones, approximately 86% occurring once. The material sequenced was CD4+ or CD8+ T cells sorted from blood, taken in a trial of the OX40 agonist ivuxolimab. The receptor set was obtained from an adult with an advanced solid tumor such as melanoma, head and neck, liver or kidney cancer.

This chain's CDR3 is CASSQDLRTERGETQYF. CDR3 in DNA: TGCGCCAGCAGCCAAGATCTGAGGACGGAGAGGGGAGAGACCCAGTACTTC. V usage is TRBV4-1 and J usage is TRBJ2-5; D possibly uses TRBD1 or TRBD2 (5 bases each). The germline V gene has CDR1 MGHRA and CDR2 YSYEKL. V was clipped by 0 bases and J by 4 bases, with 18 bases between them. The CDR3 loop spans 17 amino acids.

As DNA, the CDR3 is TGTGCTAGTGGGCTAGACGGGAACACTGAAGCTTTCTTT. Protein sequence: CASGLDGNTEAFF. This rearrangement joins TRBV12-5 to TRBJ1-1; D remains unclear. The CDR3 runs to 13 residues. With 6 bases removed from V and 1 base from J, the gap between germline ends came to 9 bases. Germline-derived CDR1 and CDR2 are LGHNT and FRNRAP. Complete variable domain (other parts from reference TRBV12-5 and TRBJ1-1): DARVTQTPRHKVTEMGQEVTMRCQPILGHNTVFWYRQTMMQGLELLAYFRNRAPLDDSGMPKDRFSAEMPDATLATLKIQPSEPRDSAVYFCASGLDGNTEAFFGQGTRLTVV.

This clone was counted only a few times. The rearrangement joins TRBV7-3 to TRBJ2-7, with a tentative D call TRBD1 (5 bases). CDR1 is SGHTA, CDR2 FQGTGA, per germline. This CDR3 spans 15 amino acids. Trimming removed 6 bases from V and 2 bases from J, with 17 bases in between. This CDR3 is CASRALPGSAYEQYF. CDR3 bases: TGTGCCAGCAGGGCACTCCCAGGGTCAGCCTACGAGCAGTACTTC. The whole variable domain, remainder taken from reference TRBV7-3 and TRBJ2-7, is GAGVSQTPSNKVTEKGKYVELRCDPISGHTALYWYRQSLGQGPEFLIYFQGTGAADDSGLPNDRFFAVRPEGSVSTLKIQRTERGDSAVYLCASRALPGSAYEQYFGPGTRLTVT.

The gene calls are TRBV28 and TRBJ1-2; 9 bases line up with TRBD1. The V and J ends lost 5 bases and 6 bases, in that order; junction bases with no gene match: 4. The CDR3 has 13 amino acids. Germline V CDR1 and CDR2: MDHEN, SYDVKM. In DNA form, the CDR3 reads TGTGCCAGCAGTGTTGGACAGGGGAATGGCTACACCTTC. Its translation: CASSVGQGNGYTF.

The chain carries TRBV10-3 and TRBJ1-1; 11 bases agree with TRBD1. The CDR3 is 14 amino acids. Losses at the gene ends were 9 bases for V and 10 bases for J; bases not matched to a gene: 13. Germline V lookup: CDR1 ENHRY, CDR2 SYGVKD. The CDR3 bases are TGTGCCATTACCGGGACAGGGGGTGAAGGGGGAGCTTTCTTT. Amino acid sequence: CAITGTGGEGGAFF.

The V gene is TRBV19, the J gene TRBJ1-3, with D uncertain. The length of the CDR3 is 12 residues. CDR1 is LNHDA, CDR2 SQIVND, per germline (reference sequence). Trimming took 5 bases from V and 4 from J, leaving 6 bases between them. The CDR3 spells CASSAGGNTIYF. CDR3 in DNA: TGTGCCAGTAGTGCAGGAGGAAACACCATATATTTT.

The chain combines TRBV4-1 with TRBJ2-2; the match to TRBD2 covers 7 bases. Unmatched junction bases numbered 3, after V lost 1 base and J lost 7 bases. Per germline, CDR1 MGHRA and CDR2 YSYEKL. CDR3 length equals 14 residues. This chain's CDR3 is CASSQALAIGELFF. The DNA of the CDR3 is TGCGCCAGCAGCCAAGCACTAGCGATCGGGGAGCTGTTTTTT.

J is TRBJ1-5 and V is TRBV6-5; D is unclear. This CDR3 is built from 13 residues. Germline-derived CDR1 and CDR2 are MNHEY and SVGAGI. Trimming took off 8 bases at V and 6 bases at J, with 14 bases between the two ends. CDR3 coding DNA: TGTGCCAGCCGAAAAGGTCTATTTCAGCCCCAGCATTTT. Protein: CASRKGLFQPQHF.

This chain joins TRBV2 and TRBJ2-3, with a weak D call TRBD2 (6 bases). V lost 5 bases and J 3 bases, leaving 9 bases between the germline ends. The CDR3 is 13 residues long. The germline V gene encodes CDR1 SNHLY and CDR2 FYNNEI. For the CDR3, the DNA is TGTGCCAGCAGTTACGGACTAACAGATACGCAGTATTTT. Protein sequence: CASSYGLTDTQYF.

V usage is TRBV6-1 and J usage is TRBJ2-7, with D perhaps TRBD1 (6 bases). Trimming pared 4 bases from V and 4 bases from J, leaving 14 bases between. Looked up from germline, CDR1 is MNHNS and CDR2 is SASEGT. The CDR3 length is 14 residues. CDR3 protein: CASSATGTRYEQYF. For the CDR3, the DNA is TGTGCCAGCAGTGCCACCGGGACAAGATACGAGCAGTACTTC.

The genes are TRBV11-2 and TRBJ1-3, with 7 bases aligning to TRBD1. V dropped 1 base and J dropped 3; count of bases not matched to a gene: 6. The germline gives CDR1 SGHAT, CDR2 FQNNGV. This CDR3 contains 16 residues. CDR3 DNA: TGTGCCAGCAGCTTAGGCTCGACAGGGTATGGAAACACCATATATTTT. As protein: CASSLGSTGYGNTIYF.

This chain joins TRBV19 and TRBJ1-4; unclear D gene. V was cut by 8 bases and J by 8 bases, with 15 bases left in between. Germline CDR1 LNHDA, CDR2 SQIVND (reference sequence). This CDR3 is 13 amino acids long. The CDR3 spells CASAKNREEKLFF. The CDR3 nucleotides read TGTGCCAGTGCTAAGAACCGGGAAGAAAAACTGTTTTTT.

The V and J genes are TRBV19 and TRBJ2-7; 10 nucleotides align to TRBD1. V dropped 5 bases and J dropped 4; count of bases not matched to a gene: 5. The CDR3 covers 14 residues. Germline assignment: CDR1 LNHDA and CDR2 SQIVND (reference sequence). CDR3 residues: CASSSDRGLYEQYF. The CDR3 nucleotides read TGTGCCAGTAGTTCCGACAGGGGGCTATACGAGCAGTACTTC.

Only a few counts were recorded for this clone. In DNA form, the CDR3 reads TGCGCCAGCAGCTTGGAGCAGGCAGGGGGACCGAACACTGAAGCTTTCTTT. Translation: CASSLEQAGGPNTEAFF. The chain has TRBV5-1 and TRBJ1-1; TRBD1 matches 7 bases. This CDR3 has 17 amino acids. In germline, CDR1 is SGHRS, CDR2 YFSETQ. V gave up 0 bases and J gave up 1 base; unmatched junction bases: 9.

V and J are TRBV5-1 and TRBJ1-3, with D perhaps TRBD1 (6 bases). The CDR3 consists of 13 residues. Trimming took 3 bases from V and 12 from J, leaving 16 bases between them. Germline CDR1 SGHRS, CDR2 YFSETQ. CDR3 region: CASSSTGLTHIYF. The DNA of the CDR3 is TGCGCCAGCAGCTCAACAGGGCTTACCCACATATATTTT.

This clone was picked up one time. A junction boundary mismatches the germline segment, possibly from a read error. The V gene is TRBV5-1, the J gene TRBJ1-5; possible D gene TRBD1, 5 bases. CDR3 size: 14 residues. Germline CDR1 is SGHRS and CDR2 is YFSETQ. CDR3 nucleotide sequence: TGTGCCAGCAGCTTGAGAGGGGGCAATCAGCCCCAGCATTTT. It specifies CASSLRGGNQPQHF.

The CDR3 loop is CASSPYRDPAGTEAFF. The CDR3 coding sequence is TGTGCCAGCTCCCCCTATCGGGACCCCGCGGGCACTGAAGCTTTCTTT. The V and J genes are TRBV18 and TRBJ1-1, with a weak D call TRBD1 (5 bases). Per germline, CDR1 KGHSH and CDR2 LQKENI. The V end was cut by 6 bases, the J end by 4 bases, with 21 bases between. The CDR3 loop spans 16 amino acids.

The rearrangement links TRBV2 to TRBJ1-1, with 7 bases aligning to TRBD1. The germline V gene has CDR1 SNHLY and CDR2 FYNNEI. Trimming cost V 8 bases and J 3 bases; bases outside gene matches: 12. This CDR3 contains 15 residues. The CDR3 DNA is TGTGCCAGCTCTGTAAAGGGGGCGTCGGACACTGAAGCTTTCTTT. It is translated as CASSVKGASDTEAFF.

The rearrangement joins TRBV9 to TRBJ1-6; a weak D match, TRBD1 (5 bases). Looked up from germline, CDR1 is SGDLS and CDR2 is YYNGEE. This CDR3 spans 16 amino acids. V gave up 0 bases and J gave up 7 bases, with 14 bases separating them. In DNA form, the CDR3 reads TGTGCCAGCAGCGTAGCTAGGGCAGGGAGGAATTCACCCCTCCACTTT. Residues: CASSVARAGRNSPLHF.

J is TRBJ1-3 and V is TRBV9; 10 bases align to TRBD1. This CDR3 is built from 17 residues. Unmatched junction bases numbered 11, after V lost 4 bases and J lost 4 bases. Germline CDR1 reads SGDLS; CDR2 reads YYNGEE. CDR3 DNA: TGTGCCAGCAGCCACAGCGAGGGACAGGGGACCGGAAACACCATATATTTT. It is translated as CASSHSEGQGTGNTIYF.

CDR3 residues: CASSAGQGGQPQHF. CDR3 nucleotide sequence: TGTGCCAGCAGCGCGGGACAGGGTGGCCAGCCCCAGCATTTT. The chain links TRBV9 to TRBJ1-5; the match to TRBD1 covers 9 bases. The V and J ends lost 3 bases and 7 bases, in that order; junction bases with no gene match: 5. The CDR3 length is 14 residues. The germline gives CDR1 SGDLS, CDR2 YYNGEE.

This clone was counted a single time. The rearrangement uses TRBV6-1 and TRBJ1-1; possibly TRBD1 for D (6 bases). The CDR3 runs to 14 residues. Germline loops: CDR1 MNHNS, CDR2 SASEGT. The V end was cut by 3 bases, the J end by 3 bases, with 11 bases between. CDR3 amino acids: CASSETGVYTEAFF. The CDR3 nucleotides are TGTGCCAGCAGTGAGACAGGAGTATACACTGAAGCTTTCTTT.

J is TRBJ2-7 and V is TRBV6-6; D is uncertain. The CDR3 is 14 amino acids. V was cut by 2 bases and J by 3 bases, with 11 bases left in between. Germline V gene lookup returns CDR1 MNHNY and CDR2 SVGAGI (reference sequence). The CDR3 bases are TGTGCCAGCAGTTACCCCCCGAACAGCTACGAGCAGTACTTC. Residues: CASSYPPNSYEQYF.

J is TRBJ2-1 and V is TRBV2; 10 nucleotides line up with TRBD2. Germline assignment: CDR1 SNHLY and CDR2 FYNNEI. Losses at the gene ends were 9 bases for V and 7 bases for J; bases not matched to a gene: 6. There are 13 residues in the CDR3. CDR3 nucleotides: TGTGCCAGAGGGACTAGCGTGGGAAATGAGCAGTTCTTC. It specifies CARGTSVGNEQFF.

The chain employs TRBV27 and TRBJ2-7; 9 bases are shared with TRBD2. The CDR3 is 17 residues long. From germline, CDR1 is MNHEY and CDR2 SMNVEV (reference sequence). The trim removed 6 bases at V and 1 base at J, leaving 13 bases unmatched. CDR3 sequence reads: CASSPTRGSGGSYEQYF. CDR3 DNA: TGTGCCAGCAGCCCTACCAGGGGTAGCGGGGGATCCTACGAGCAGTACTTC.

This clone appeared a single time. The chain joins TRBV9 to TRBJ1-2, with D perhaps matching TRBD1 (6 bases). V lost 0 bases and J 6 bases, leaving 15 bases between the germline ends. Germline V gene data show CDR1 as SGDLS and CDR2 as YYNGEE. The CDR3 is 15 residues long. CDR3 protein: CASSVAVQGVDGYTF. CDR3 coding DNA: TGTGCCAGCAGCGTAGCGGTACAGGGAGTGGATGGCTACACCTTC.

The chain joins TRBV28 to TRBJ2-1; 15 bases line up with TRBD2. Germline V CDR1 and CDR2: MDHEN, SYDVKM. This CDR3 contains 16 residues. The J segment lost 8 bases and the V segment lost 5 bases, leaving 7 bases of the junction unmatched. The CDR3 DNA is TGTGCCAGCAGTCGGACTAGCGGGAGGGCCGCGGATGAGCAGTTCTTC. It translates to CASSRTSGRAADEQFF.

The genes are TRBV2 and TRBJ1-5, with 12 bases that match TRBD1. This CDR3 is built from 18 residues. Germline CDR1 and CDR2: SNHLY and FYNNEI. V gave up 6 bases and J gave up 4 bases; unmatched junction bases: 13. The CDR3 DNA sequence: TGTGCCAGCAGGGGGACAGGGGGCCTAGGTACGGGAAATCAGCCCCAGCATTTT. It encodes CASRGTGGLGTGNQPQHF.